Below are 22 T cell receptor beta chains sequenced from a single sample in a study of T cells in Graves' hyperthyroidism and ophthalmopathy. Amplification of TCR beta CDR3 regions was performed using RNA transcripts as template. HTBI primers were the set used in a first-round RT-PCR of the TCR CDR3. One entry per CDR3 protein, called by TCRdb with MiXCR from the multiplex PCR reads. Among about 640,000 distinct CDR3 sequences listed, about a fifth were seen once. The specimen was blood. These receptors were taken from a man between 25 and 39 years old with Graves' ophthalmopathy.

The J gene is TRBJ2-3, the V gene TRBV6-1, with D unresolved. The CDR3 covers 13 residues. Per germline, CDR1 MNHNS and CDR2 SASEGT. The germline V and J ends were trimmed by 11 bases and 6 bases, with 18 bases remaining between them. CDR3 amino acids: CALGGPVIDTQYF. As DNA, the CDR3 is TGTGCCCTCGGCGGCCCCGTAATCGATACGCAGTATTTT.

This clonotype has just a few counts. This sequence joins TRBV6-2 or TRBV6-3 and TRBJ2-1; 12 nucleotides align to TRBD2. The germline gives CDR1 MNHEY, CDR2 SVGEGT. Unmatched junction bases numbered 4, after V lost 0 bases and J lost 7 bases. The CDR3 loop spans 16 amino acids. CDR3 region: CASSYSTSGSWNEQFF. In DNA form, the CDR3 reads TGTGCCAGCAGTTACTCGACTAGCGGGAGTTGGAATGAGCAGTTCTTC.

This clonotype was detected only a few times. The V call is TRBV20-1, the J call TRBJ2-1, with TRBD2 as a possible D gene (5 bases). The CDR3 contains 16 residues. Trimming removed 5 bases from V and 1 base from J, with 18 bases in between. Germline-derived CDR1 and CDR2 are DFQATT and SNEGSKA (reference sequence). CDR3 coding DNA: TGCAGTGCTGTCCAGTGGCGGGTGCCTTCCTACAATGAGCAGTTCTTC. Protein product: CSAVQWRVPSYNEQFF.

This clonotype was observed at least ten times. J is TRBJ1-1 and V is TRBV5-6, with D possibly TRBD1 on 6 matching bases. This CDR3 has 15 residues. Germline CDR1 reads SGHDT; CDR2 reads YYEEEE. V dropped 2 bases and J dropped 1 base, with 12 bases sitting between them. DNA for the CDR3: TGTGCCAGCAGCTTTTTCGGGACACAGAACACTGAAGCTTTCTTT. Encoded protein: CASSFFGTQNTEAFF. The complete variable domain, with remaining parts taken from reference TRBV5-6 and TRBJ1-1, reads DAGVTQSPTHLIKTRGQQVTLRCSPKSGHDTVSWYQQALGQGPQFIFQYYEEEERQRGNFPDRFSGHQFPNYSSELNVNALLLGDSALYLCASSFFGTQNTEAFFGQGTRLTVV.

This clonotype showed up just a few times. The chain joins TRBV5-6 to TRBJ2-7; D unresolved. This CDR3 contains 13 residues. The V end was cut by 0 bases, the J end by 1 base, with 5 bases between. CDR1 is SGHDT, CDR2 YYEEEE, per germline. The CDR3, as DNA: TGTGCCAGCAGCTTGGACCATTCCTACGAGCAGTACTTC. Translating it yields CASSLDHSYEQYF.

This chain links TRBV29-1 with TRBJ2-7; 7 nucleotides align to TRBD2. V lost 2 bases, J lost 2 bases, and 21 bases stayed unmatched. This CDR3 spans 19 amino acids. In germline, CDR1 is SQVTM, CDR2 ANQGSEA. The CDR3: CSVESLPLEAGVMTYEQYF. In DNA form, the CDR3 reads TGCAGCGTTGAAAGTCTCCCACTTGAGGCGGGAGTGATGACCTACGAGCAGTACTTC.

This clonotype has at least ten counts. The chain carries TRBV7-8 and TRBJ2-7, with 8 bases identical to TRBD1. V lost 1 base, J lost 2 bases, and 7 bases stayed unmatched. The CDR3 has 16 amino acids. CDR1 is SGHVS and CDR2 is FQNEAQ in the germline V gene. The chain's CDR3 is CASSLDRQGRTYEQYF. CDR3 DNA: TGTGCCAGCAGCTTAGACCGACAGGGGCGGACCTACGAGCAGTACTTC.

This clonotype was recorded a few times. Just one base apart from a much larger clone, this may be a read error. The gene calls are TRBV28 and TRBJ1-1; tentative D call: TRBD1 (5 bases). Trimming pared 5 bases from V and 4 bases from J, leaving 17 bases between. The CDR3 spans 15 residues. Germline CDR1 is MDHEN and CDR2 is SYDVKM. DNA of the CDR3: TGTGCCAGCAGTCACCGTAAGGGGCAAGGCACTGAAGCTTTCTTT. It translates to CASSHRKGQGTEAFF.

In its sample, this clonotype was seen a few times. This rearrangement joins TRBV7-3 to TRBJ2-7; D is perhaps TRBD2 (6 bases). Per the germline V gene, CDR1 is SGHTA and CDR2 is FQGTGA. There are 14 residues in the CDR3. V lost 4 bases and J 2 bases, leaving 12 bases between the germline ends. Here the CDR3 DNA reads TGTGCCAGCAGCTCGACTAGGGGTCCCTACGAGCAGTACTTC. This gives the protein CASSSTRGPYEQYF.

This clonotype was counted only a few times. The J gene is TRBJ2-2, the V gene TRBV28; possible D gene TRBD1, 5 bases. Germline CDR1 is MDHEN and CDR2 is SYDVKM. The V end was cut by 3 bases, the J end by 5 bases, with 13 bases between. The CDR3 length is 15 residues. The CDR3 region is CASSLIRVRTGELFF. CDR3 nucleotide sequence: TGTGCCAGCAGTTTGATCAGGGTTCGGACCGGGGAGCTGTTTTTT. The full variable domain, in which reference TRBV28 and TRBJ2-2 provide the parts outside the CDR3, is DVKVTQSSRYLVKRTGEKVFLECVQDMDHENMFWYRQDPGLGLRLIYFSYDVKMKEKGDIPEGYSVSREKKERFSLILESASTNQTSMYLCASSLIRVRTGELFFGEGSRLTVL.

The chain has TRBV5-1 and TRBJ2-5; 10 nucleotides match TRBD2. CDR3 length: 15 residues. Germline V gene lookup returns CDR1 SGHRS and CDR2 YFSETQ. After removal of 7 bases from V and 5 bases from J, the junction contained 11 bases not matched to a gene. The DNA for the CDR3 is TGCGCCAGCGCCGCGGGACCAGCGGGAGGGGAGACCCAGTACTTC. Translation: CASAAGPAGGETQYF.

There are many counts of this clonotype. Written as DNA, the CDR3 is TGTGCCAGCAGTGAAGTCACTATCTACGAGCAGTACTTC. Translated: CASSEVTIYEQYF. The chain couples TRBV2 to TRBJ2-7; D is uncertain. The V and J ends lost 1 base and 3 bases respectively, with 7 bases between them. Germline V gene sequence: CDR1 SNHLY, CDR2 FYNNEI. The CDR3 runs 13 residues. Supplemented by reference TRBV2 and TRBJ2-7, the full variable domain reads EPEVTQTPSHQVTQMGQEVILRCVPISNHLYFYWYRQILGQKVEFLVSFYNNEISEKSEIFDDQFSVERPDGSNFTLKIRSTKLEDSAMYFCASSEVTIYEQYFGPGTRLTVT.

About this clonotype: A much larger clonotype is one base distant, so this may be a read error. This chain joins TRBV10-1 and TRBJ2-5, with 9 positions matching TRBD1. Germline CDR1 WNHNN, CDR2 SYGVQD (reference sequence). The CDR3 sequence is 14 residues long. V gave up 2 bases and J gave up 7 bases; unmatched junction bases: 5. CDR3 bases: TGCGCCAGCAGTGAGGGGACAGGGAAAGGGACCCAGTACTTC. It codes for CASSEGTGKGTQYF.

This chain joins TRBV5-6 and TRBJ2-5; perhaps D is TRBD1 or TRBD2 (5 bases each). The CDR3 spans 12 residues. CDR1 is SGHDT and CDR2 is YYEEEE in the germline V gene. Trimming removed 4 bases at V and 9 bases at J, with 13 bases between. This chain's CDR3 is CASSQMLGAQYF. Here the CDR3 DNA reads TGTGCCAGCAGCCAGATGCTGGGGGCCCAGTACTTC.

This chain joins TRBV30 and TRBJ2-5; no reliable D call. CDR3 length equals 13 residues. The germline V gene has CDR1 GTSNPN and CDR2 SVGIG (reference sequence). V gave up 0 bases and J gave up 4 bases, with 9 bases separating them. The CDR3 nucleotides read TGTGCCTGGAGTGTAGGTCAGTTAGAGACCCAGTACTTC. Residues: CAWSVGQLETQYF.

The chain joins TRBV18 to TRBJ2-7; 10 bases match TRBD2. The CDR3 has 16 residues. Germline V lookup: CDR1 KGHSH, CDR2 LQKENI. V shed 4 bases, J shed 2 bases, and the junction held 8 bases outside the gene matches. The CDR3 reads CASSQGSAGGPYEQYF. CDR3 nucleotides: TGTGCCAGCTCACAGGGGTCAGCGGGAGGGCCCTACGAGCAGTACTTC.

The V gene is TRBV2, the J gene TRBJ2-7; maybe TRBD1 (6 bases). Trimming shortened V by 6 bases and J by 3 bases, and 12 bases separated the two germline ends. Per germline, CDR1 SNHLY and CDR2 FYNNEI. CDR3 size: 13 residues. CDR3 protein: CASRWGTNYEQYF. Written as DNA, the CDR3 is TGTGCCAGCAGGTGGGGGACAAACTACGAGCAGTACTTC. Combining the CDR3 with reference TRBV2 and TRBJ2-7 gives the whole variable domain EPEVTQTPSHQVTQMGQEVILRCVPISNHLYFYWYRQILGQKVEFLVSFYNNEISEKSEIFDDQFSVERPDGSNFTLKIRSTKLEDSAMYFCASRWGTNYEQYFGPGTRLTVT.

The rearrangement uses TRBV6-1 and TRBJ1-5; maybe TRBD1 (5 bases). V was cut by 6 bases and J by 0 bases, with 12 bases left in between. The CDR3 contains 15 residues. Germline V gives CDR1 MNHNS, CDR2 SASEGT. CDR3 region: CASRKDSNSNQPQHF. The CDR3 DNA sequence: TGTGCCAGCAGAAAAGACAGCAATAGCAATCAGCCCCAGCATTTT.

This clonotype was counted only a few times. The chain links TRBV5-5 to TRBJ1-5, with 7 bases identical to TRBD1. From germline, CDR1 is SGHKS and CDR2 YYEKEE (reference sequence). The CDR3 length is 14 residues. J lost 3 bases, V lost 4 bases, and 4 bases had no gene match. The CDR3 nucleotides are TGTGCCAGCAGCACGGGACAGTACAATCAGCCCCAGCATTTT. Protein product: CASSTGQYNQPQHF.

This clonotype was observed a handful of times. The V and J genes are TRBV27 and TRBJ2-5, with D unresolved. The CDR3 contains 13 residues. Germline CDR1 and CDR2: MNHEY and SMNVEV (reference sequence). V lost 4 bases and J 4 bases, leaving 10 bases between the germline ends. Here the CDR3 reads CASSSDWGETQYF. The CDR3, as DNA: TGTGCCAGCAGTTCTGACTGGGGAGAGACCCAGTACTTC.

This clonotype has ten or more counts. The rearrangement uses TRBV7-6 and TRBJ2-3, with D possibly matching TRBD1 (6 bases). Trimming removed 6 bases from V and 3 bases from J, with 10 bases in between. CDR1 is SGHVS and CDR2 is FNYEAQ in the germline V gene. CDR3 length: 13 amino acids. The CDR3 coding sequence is TGTGCCAGCAGTAGGGGGACAACAGATACGCAGTATTTT. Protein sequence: CASSRGTTDTQYF. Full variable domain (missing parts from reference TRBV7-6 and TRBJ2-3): GAGVSQSPRYKVTKRGQDVALRCDPISGHVSLYWYRQALGQGPEFLTYFNYEAQQDKSGLPNDRFSAERPEGSISTLTIQRTEQRDSAMYRCASSRGTTDTQYFGPGTRLTVL.

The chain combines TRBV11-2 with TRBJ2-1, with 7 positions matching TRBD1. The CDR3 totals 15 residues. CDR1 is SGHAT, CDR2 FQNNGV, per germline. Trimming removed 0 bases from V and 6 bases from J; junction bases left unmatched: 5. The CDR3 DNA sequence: TGTGCCAGCAGCTTAGAGGGACAGCAACTCAATGAGCAGTTCTTC. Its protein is CASSLEGQQLNEQFF.